These 20 T cell receptor beta chains were all obtained from the same sample, sequenced in a study of blood T cells in healthy people across ages. It was with a sample-barcoded 5' primer and a J-beta primer mix that a second PCR of about 6 to 12 cycles was run. Using its own MiXCR run on the 5' RACE reads, TCRdb lists one record per CDR3 protein. The table has some 700,000 distinct CDR3 sequences, over 20% seen once; the top ten hold under 25%. The sequenced sample consisted of blood. These receptors came from a man between 65 and 85 years old in good health.

V usage is TRBV12-3 or TRBV12-4 and J usage is TRBJ2-1; 11 bases match TRBD1. Trimming at V came to 2 bases and at J to 8 bases, leaving 5 bases not matched to a gene. This CDR3 comprises 15 residues. CDR3 in amino acids: CASSLMGQGGYEQFF. The CDR3 nucleotides are TGTGCCAGCAGTTTAATGGGACAGGGGGGATATGAGCAGTTCTTC.

This clonotype was counted a few times. The genes are TRBV6-1 and TRBJ1-4, with no clear D. The germline gives CDR1 MNHNS, CDR2 SASEGT. Trimming pared 9 bases from V and 5 bases from J, leaving 13 bases between. CDR3 length equals 13 residues. The CDR3 nucleotides are TGTGCCAGTGGAGGGCCTCTCAATGAAAAACTGTTTTTT. It codes for CASGGPLNEKLFF.

This clonotype was seen only once. V usage is TRBV6-6 and J usage is TRBJ1-3; TRBD1 matches 8 bases. The CDR3 is 15 amino acids. In germline, CDR1 is MNHNY, CDR2 SVGAGI (reference sequence). J was trimmed by 8 bases and V by 6 bases; bases with no gene match: 12. CDR3: CASSSDRVISDTIYF. As DNA, the CDR3 is TGTGCCAGCAGCTCGGACAGGGTCATTTCGGACACCATATATTTT.

The V gene is TRBV5-1, the J gene TRBJ2-3; D is perhaps TRBD1 (5 bases). V was cut by 0 bases and J by 4 bases, with 15 bases left in between. Per the germline V gene, CDR1 is SGHRS and CDR2 is YFSETQ. The length of the CDR3 is 16 residues. CDR3 DNA sequence: TGCGCCAGCAGCTTGGAAACTAAGGGGTGGGCAGATACGCAGTATTTT. Translation: CASSLETKGWADTQYF. Complete variable domain (other parts from reference TRBV5-1 and TRBJ2-3): KAGVTQTPRYLIKTRGQQVTLSCSPISGHRSVSWYQQTPGQGLQFLFEYFSETQRNKGNFPGRFSGRQFSNSRSEMNVSTLELGDSALYLCASSLETKGWADTQYFGPGTRLTVL.

This clonotype was seen a handful of times. V gene TRBV5-1 combines with J gene TRBJ1-4, with D perhaps TRBD1 (5 bases). V lost 4 bases, J lost 2 bases, and 27 bases lay in between. The CDR3 totals 20 residues. The V gene's germline CDR1 is SGHRS and CDR2 YFSETQ. CDR3 DNA sequence: TGCGCCAGCAGCAGGATCGGGACCCCCAAAGGGTCCCTTACTAATGAAAAACTGTTTTTT. As protein: CASSRIGTPKGSLTNEKLFF.

This clonotype was recorded only once. The J gene is TRBJ1-5, the V gene TRBV7-9, with unresolved D. The CDR3 extends over 14 amino acids. V lost 1 base and J lost 7, with 11 bases in between. The germline V gene has CDR1 SEHNR and CDR2 FQNEAQ (reference sequence). The CDR3 loop reads CASSLGVLGQPQHF. CDR3 DNA: TGTGCCAGCAGCTTAGGGGTACTGGGGCAGCCCCAGCATTTT.

This clonotype was detected only a few times. The V gene is TRBV4-1, the J gene TRBJ2-1, with D perhaps TRBD2 (5 bases). Germline assignment: CDR1 MGHRA and CDR2 YSYEKL. Trimming left V 3 bases short and J 10 bases short, with 19 bases between. The CDR3 covers 15 residues. CDR3 coding DNA: TGCGCCAGCAGCCACAGCGGACTGGAGCACCAAGAGCAGTTCTTC. Translating it yields CASSHSGLEHQEQFF.

This clonotype was seen a few times. V gene TRBV28 combines with J gene TRBJ2-7; D tentatively reads TRBD1 or TRBD2 (5 bases each). V gave up 7 bases and J gave up 3 bases, with 16 bases separating them. Per germline, CDR1 MDHEN and CDR2 SYDVKM. The CDR3 is 14 residues long. This chain's CDR3 is CASTLGVFDYEQYF. The CDR3 nucleotides are TGTGCCAGCACCTTGGGGGTTTTCGACTACGAGCAGTACTTC.

This clonotype has a handful of counts. V usage is TRBV7-8 and J usage is TRBJ2-5, with D maybe TRBD2 (5 bases). The end of the DNA aligns better with TRBJ2-1, so the J call may be wrong. The CDR3 runs 15 residues. In germline, CDR1 is SGHVS, CDR2 FQNEAQ. The CDR3 loop reads CASSPLGSRDNEQFF. DNA of the CDR3: TGTGCCAGCAGCCCACTAGGAAGCCGGGACAATGAGCAGTTCTTC.

This clonotype was seen only a few times. The chain joins TRBV4-3 to TRBJ2-1; 11 bases fit TRBD2. CDR3 size: 17 residues. Looked up from germline, CDR1 is LGHNA and CDR2 is YSLEER. Germline trimming cut 3 bases from V and 1 base from J; bases unmatched to any gene: 5. The CDR3 DNA reads TGCGCCAGCAGCCATGGGCTAGCGGGGGGTTCCTACAATGAGCAGTTCTTC. Its protein product is CASSHGLAGGSYNEQFF.

The chain has TRBV12-3 or TRBV12-4 and TRBJ1-1; D might be TRBD1 (6 bases). V lost 6 bases, J lost 3 bases, and 11 bases lay in between. The CDR3 length is 13 residues. This CDR3 is CASSGQKYTEAFF. DNA of the CDR3: TGTGCCAGCAGCGGACAGAAATACACTGAAGCTTTCTTT.

This chain connects TRBV18 to TRBJ1-1; D ambiguous. Trimming removed 4 bases from V and 1 base from J, with 7 bases in between. Looked up from germline, CDR1 is KGHSH and CDR2 is LQKENI. The CDR3 has 13 amino acids. The CDR3 sequence is CASSRTPNTEAFF. The CDR3 coding sequence is TGTGCCAGCTCACGCACTCCGAACACTGAAGCTTTCTTT.

Details on this clonotype: This likely comes from a read error, as the CDR3 has no conserved phenylalanine or tryptophan at its end. The chain links TRBV7-2 to TRBJ2-5; D possibly corresponds to TRBD2 (5 bases). CDR1 SGHTA and CDR2 FQGNSA come from the germline V gene. V dropped 1 base and J dropped 0 bases, with 6 bases sitting between them. The CDR3 spans 14 residues. CDR3 region: CASSLDGNQETQYC. CDR3 sequence (DNA): TGTGCCAGCAGCTTAGACGGGAACCAAGAGACCCAGTACTGC.

This clonotype has only a few counts. This chain links TRBV12-3 or TRBV12-4 with TRBJ2-5; D unclear. The CDR3 has 14 residues. Trimming removed 6 bases at V and 5 bases at J, with 16 bases between. CDR3 sequence: CASSAPRSGETQYF. The CDR3 DNA sequence: TGTGCCAGCAGCGCACCCCGGAGTGGGGAGACCCAGTACTTC.

The rearrangement links TRBV12-3 or TRBV12-4 to TRBJ2-1; possibly TRBD1 or TRBD2 for D (5 bases each). Trimming pared 3 bases from V and 6 bases from J, leaving 12 bases between. The CDR3 covers 14 residues. The CDR3 region is CASSLLRGVNEQFF. The CDR3, as DNA: TGTGCCAGCAGTTTGCTTCGAGGGGTCAATGAGCAGTTCTTC.

This clonotype has only one observation. This sequence joins TRBV4-2 and TRBJ2-3, with TRBD2 matching 10 bases. This CDR3 has 17 residues. Germline V gene lookup returns CDR1 LGHNA and CDR2 YNFKEQ. V was clipped by 1 base and J by 1 base; unmatched bases: 5. Here the CDR3 DNA reads TGTGCCAGCAGCCAAGTATTAAGCGGGGGGGGCACAGATACGCAGTATTTT. Translating it yields CASSQVLSGGGTDTQYF.

This chain connects TRBV11-1 to TRBJ1-1; 8 bases align to TRBD1. The CDR3 length is 14 residues. CDR1 is SGHAT, CDR2 FQDESV, per germline (reference sequence). The V gene end was trimmed by 5 bases and the J gene end by 4 bases; junction bases not matched to a gene: 6. CDR3 sequence (DNA): TGTGCCAGCAGCGACCGGACAGGGCGCACTGAAGCTTTCTTT. Translation gives CASSDRTGRTEAFF.

The J gene is TRBJ2-5, the V gene TRBV27; possibly TRBD2 for D (5 bases). This CDR3 contains 14 residues. CDR1 MNHEY and CDR2 SMNVEV come from the germline V gene (reference sequence). Trimming took off 4 bases at V and 5 bases at J, with 14 bases between the two ends. The CDR3, as DNA: TGTGCCAGCAGTTCGGCGAGGGTTCGGGAGACCCAGTACTTC. This sequence encodes CASSSARVRETQYF.

The chain employs TRBV29-1 and TRBJ1-1; D possibly corresponds to TRBD1 (5 bases). In germline, CDR1 is SQVTM, CDR2 ANQGSEA. There are 12 residues in the CDR3. For the CDR3, the DNA is TGCGGTGGGGGGTTCTTGAACACTGAAGCTTTCTTT. Its translation: CGGGFLNTEAFF.

This chain connects TRBV7-3 to TRBJ2-1; D ambiguous. CDR3 length equals 16 residues. Germline V gene data show CDR1 as SGHTA and CDR2 as FQGTGA. The V gene lost 1 base and the J gene lost 0 bases, with 10 bases spanning the gap. CDR3 nucleotide sequence: TGTGCCAGCAGCTTAAACGGCCCGAGCTCCTACAATGAGCAGTTCTTC. Translated, it gives CASSLNGPSSYNEQFF. Full variable domain (remainder filled in from reference TRBV7-3 and TRBJ2-1): GAGVSQTPSNKVTEKGKYVELRCDPISGHTALYWYRQSLGQGPEFLIYFQGTGAADDSGLPNDRFFAVRPEGSVSTLKIQRTERGDSAVYLCASSLNGPSSYNEQFFGPGTRLTVL.